This T cell receptor beta chain was obtained from a study of TIL therapy for anti-PD-1-resistant metastatic lung cancer. At the level of the study: Tumors were harvested before any PD-1/PD-L1 blockade. Most patients had lung adenocarcinoma. Median tumor mutation burden was around 1.6 mutations per megabase.

The libraries were made with immunoSEQ v3. Libraries were prepared by immunoSEQ multiplex PCR; TCRdb keeps only in-frame clonotypes and omits some of them. The sample includes tens of thousands of clones, about 70% of them seen just once. Trimming pared 1 base from V and 4 bases from J, leaving 11 bases between. Germline V gene data show CDR1 as MNHNS and CDR2 as SASEGT. There are 14 residues in the CDR3. Documented time point: pre-treatment sample, taken before nivolumab and TIL therapy. Stage 4 NSCLC adults joined between October 2017 and January 2020. The source is a woman aged 30 to 85 with non-small cell lung cancer. The starting material was blood, obtained at baseline. J is TRBJ2-7 and V is TRBV6-1; no definite D call. The CDR3 bases are TGTGCCAGCAGTGAAGGACGGCCCATTTACGAGCAGTACTTC. Protein sequence: CASSEGRPIYEQYF.